This T cell receptor (beta chain) originates from a study of Graves' ophthalmopathy and Graves' hyperthyroidism. CDR3 length: 17 amino acids. Germline CDR1 is WSHSY and CDR2 is SAAADI. Moderate-to-severe activity, CAS ≥3, NOSPECS ≥4 and a duration under 3 months were seen in donors with ophthalmopathy. As for this clonotype: Its cognate antigen is unknown. At one end the junction does not follow the germline gene, possibly because of a read error.

Study findings and constraints: Among thyroid clonotypes expanded above 0.001 frequency, most also appeared in blood. A classifier, a 13-signature model, separated ophthalmopathy from stable hyperthyroidism with roughly 90% sensitivity and 75% to 83% specificity.

For repertoire sequencing, the TCR beta CDR3 regions were amplified from RNA transcripts. HTBI primers primed a first-round RT-PCR, and a second-round multiplex PCR followed. Each CDR3 protein gets one entry after TCRdb re-called the multiplex PCR reads with MiXCR. The sample holds 650,000 to 900,000 distinct CDR3 sequences; roughly 40% are singletons and the top ten take about 40%. Sequencing was done on a sample of peripheral blood. The gene calls are TRBV10-2 and TRBJ1-5; D uncertain. This TCR was sampled from an adult man with Graves' ophthalmopathy. The DNA for the CDR3 is TGTGCCAGCATTCGGGCAGTCGAGTCATCTAGCAATCAGCCCCAGCATTTT. It encodes CASIRAVESSSNQPQHF.